One sample yielded the 9 T cell receptor beta chains listed below, sequenced in a study of blood T cell repertoires in COVID-19. TCRdb keeps only in-frame clones here, not all; method: immunoSEQ multiplex PCR. The sample contains about 170,000 clones, about 93% of which appear only once. Sequencing was done on a sample of peripheral blood. The receptors derive from a woman between 45 and 60 years old with acute or convalescent COVID-19.

This chain connects TRBV4-3 to TRBJ1-2, with unresolved D. CDR1 and CDR2 from the germline V gene are LGHNA and YSLEER. The CDR3 sequence is 15 residues long. V lost 0 bases, J lost 0 bases, and 8 bases lay in between. DNA for the CDR3: TGCGCCAGCAGCCAAGATAGGGAGACTAACTATGGCTACACCTTC. Translating it yields CASSQDRETNYGYTF.

The chain combines TRBV3-1 (or the pseudogene TRBV3-2) with TRBJ1-1, with 7 positions matching TRBD1. Germline V CDR1 and CDR2: LGHDT, YNNKEL (reference sequence). The CDR3 runs to 17 residues. V lost 6 bases to trimming and J lost 3 bases; unmatched junction nucleotides: 16. CDR3 nucleotide sequence: TGTGCCAGCAGGGTTCCGGAGACAGGGATTGGTGACACTGAAGCTTTCTTT. Protein product: CASRVPETGIGDTEAFF.

This chain joins TRBV9 and TRBJ1-1, with D possibly being TRBD1 (6 bases). V was trimmed by 4 bases and J by 1 base, leaving 14 bases between them. From germline, CDR1 is SGDLS and CDR2 YYNGEE. CDR3 length equals 15 residues. CDR3 in DNA: TGTGCCAGCAGCCGCCTCCCGGGACAGAACACTGAAGCTTTCTTT. Protein product: CASSRLPGQNTEAFF.

This clone showed up just once. V and J are TRBV10-1 and TRBJ2-1, with TRBD1 matching 8 bases. Germline V lookup: CDR1 WNHNN, CDR2 SYGVQD (reference sequence). This CDR3 region has 12 residues. The ends lost 6 bases at V and 8 bases at J; junction bases unmatched: 3. The CDR3 spells CASSPTGDEQFF. The CDR3 DNA sequence: TGCGCCAGCAGCCCGACAGGGGATGAGCAGTTCTTC.

CDR3 residues: CATSDPGNNEQFF. The CDR3 coding sequence is TGTGCCACCAGTGATCCGGGGAACAATGAGCAGTTCTTC. The chain carries TRBV24-1 and TRBJ2-1; D might be TRBD2 (5 bases). The germline V and J ends were trimmed by 3 bases and 5 bases, with 7 bases remaining between them. The CDR3 is 13 amino acids. Germline CDR1 reads KGHDR; CDR2 reads SFDVKD.

The V and J genes are TRBV11-2 and TRBJ2-7; perhaps TRBD2 as D (6 bases). CDR1 and CDR2 from the germline V gene are SGHAT and FQNNGV. This CDR3 comprises 12 residues. Trimming removed 5 bases at V and 4 bases at J, with 9 bases between. The CDR3 nucleotides read TGTGCCAGCAGCGCGGGGATTTACGAGCAGTACTTC. Its translation is CASSAGIYEQYF.

This clone was counted a few times. The rearrangement joins TRBV28 to TRBJ1-1, with TRBD1 matching 9 bases. The CDR3 runs 14 residues. CDR1 is MDHEN and CDR2 is SYDVKM in the germline V gene. Trimming cost V 8 bases and J 1 base; bases outside gene matches: 5. Here the CDR3 DNA reads TGTGCCAGCGACGGGACAGGGTGGAACACTGAAGCTTTCTTT. Translated, it gives CASDGTGWNTEAFF.

V usage is TRBV7-6 and J usage is TRBJ2-7, with 7 bases aligning to TRBD2. This CDR3 comprises 15 residues. Germline values: CDR1 SGHVS, CDR2 FNYEAQ. After removal of 1 base from V and 1 base from J, the junction contained 4 bases not matched to a gene. The CDR3 spells CASSLGGGNSYEQYF. The CDR3, as DNA: TGTGCCAGCAGCTTAGGCGGGGGAAATTCCTACGAGCAGTACTTC.

A few counts support this clone. The V gene is TRBV5-1, the J gene TRBJ1-4, with a possible D match to TRBD1 (5 bases). V lost 0 bases, J lost 4 bases, and 7 bases lay in between. The CDR3 has 14 amino acids. Germline-derived CDR1 and CDR2 are SGHRS and YFSETQ. The CDR3 bases are TGCGCCAGCAGCTTGGGACAGATTAATGAAAAACTGTTTTTT. This encodes CASSLGQINEKLFF.